Listed below are T cell receptor beta chains from one sample, sequenced in a study of T cells after posttransplantation cyclophosphamide. The protocol was immunoSEQ multiplex PCR, while the TCRdb copy is restricted to in-frame clones and leaves out a portion. The data show roughly 12,000 clones, with roughly 95% seen just once and around 0.3% held by the top ten. Sequencing was performed on naive CD8+ T cells sorted from PBMCs. Receptors originate from a man aged 25-40 years in good health and a related stem cell transplant donor. Both conserved end residues are part of each CDR3. A D gene is named only where the DNA matches it firmly. A row's size may be missing; if present it is once, few, many or a size class.

TRBV4-3,.,TRBJ1-5,.,TGCGCCAGCAGCCCCTCCCCGGGGAGCAATCAGCCCCAGCATTTT,CASSPSPGSNQPQHF
TRBV29-1,.,TRBJ2-1,TRBD2,TGCAGCGCCGGACTAGCGGGGCCTTACAATGAGCAGTTCTTC,CSAGLAGPYNEQFF
TRBV5-6,.,TRBJ1-5,.,TGTGCCAGCAGCCGGGGGGGTGTCGGTCAGCCCCAGCATTTT,CASSRGGVGQPQHF
TRBV19,.,TRBJ2-7,TRBD1,TGTGCCAGTAGTGATCCTCGTAGGACAGGGGATTACGAGCAGTACTTC,CASSDPRRTGDYEQYF
TRBV5-5,.,TRBJ1-3,TRBD1,TGTGCCAGCAGCTTTGACAGGGAAACTGGAAACACCATATATTTT,CASSFDRETGNTIYF
TRBV11-3,.,TRBJ2-3,TRBD2,TGTGCCAGCAGTCCCCGGCGGGCGGGGGGCCAAACAGATACGCAGTATTTT,CASSPRRAGGQTDTQYF
TRBV10-3,.,TRBJ2-1,TRBD2,TGTGCCATCAGTGAGTCTCCGGGACTAGCGGGGGAGCTCTACAATGAGCAGTTCTTC,CAISESPGLAGELYNEQFF
TRBV11-2,.,TRBJ2-7,TRBD1,TGTGCCAGCAGCTTAGGGACAGGATTAACCTACGAGCAGTACTTC,CASSLGTGLTYEQYF
TRBV9,.,TRBJ2-5,TRBD1,TGTGCCAGCAGCGGGTGGCTTAAGCAGGGGGCCCTCGTGGAGACCCAGTACTTC,CASSGWLKQGALVETQYF
TRBV9,.,TRBJ2-1,TRBD1,TGTGCCAGCACTAGGGACAGGACCTACAATGAGCAGTTCTTC,CASTRDRTYNEQFF
TRBV11-2,.,TRBJ2-7,.,TGTGCCAGCAGCTTACCCGACGGGACCTACGAGCAGTACTTC,CASSLPDGTYEQYF
TRBV6-5,.,TRBJ1-2,TRBD1,TGTGCCAGCAGTTCCGACAGGGGGCTTGTCTATGGCTACACCTTC,CASSSDRGLVYGYTF
TRBV5-5,.,TRBJ2-1,.,TGTGCCAGCAGCTCCCGGATGGACAGTCCCTACAATGAGCAGTTCTTC,CASSSRMDSPYNEQFF
TRBV15,.,TRBJ1-1,.,TGTGCCACAGAGGATTACATGAACACTGAAGCTTTCTTT,CATEDYMNTEAFF
TRBV7-9,.,TRBJ2-7,TRBD1,TGTGCCAGCAGCTTACTTAACAGGGGCTCCTACGAGCAGTACTTC,CASSLLNRGSYEQYF
TRBV9,.,TRBJ2-7,TRBD2,TGTGCCAGCAGCGTAGTGGCTAGCGGACCTTACGAGCAGTACTTC,CASSVVASGPYEQYF
TRBV4-1,.,TRBJ2-7,TRBD1,TGCGCCAGCAGCCAAGATCAGACAGGGATCCTCTACGAGCAGTACTTC,CASSQDQTGILYEQYF
TRBV4-1,.,TRBJ2-1,TRBD2,TGCGCCAGCAGCCAGGGCGGGGGTACTGATGAGCAGTTCTTC,CASSQGGGTDEQFF
TRBV19,.,TRBJ1-5,TRBD1,TGTGCCAGTAGTCCTCACCCCGGCGGACAGGAGGATCAGCCCCAGCATTTT,CASSPHPGGQEDQPQHF
TRBV5-1,.,TRBJ2-3,TRBD1,TGCGCCACGAGCCCGGGACAGTCTAGCACAGATACGCAGTATTTT,CATSPGQSSTDTQYF
TRBV19,.,TRBJ2-1,TRBD1,TGTGCCAGTTCTTCTCCACAGGGGTTCCCCTACAATGAGCAGTTCTTC,CASSSPQGFPYNEQFF
TRBV19,.,TRBJ2-5,.,TGTGCCAGTAGCGGAGTTGGGGCCCCTGGGGAGACCCAGTACTTC,CASSGVGAPGETQYF
TRBV4-3,.,TRBJ2-3,.,TGCGCCAGCAGCCAACGACTAGGTGGCACAGATACGCAGTATTTT,CASSQRLGGTDTQYF
TRBV6-5,few,TRBJ1-3,.,TGTGCCAGCAGTTACACGCCTACAGGGCCTGGAAACACCATATATTTT,CASSYTPTGPGNTIYF
TRBV5-1,.,TRBJ2-3,TRBD2,TGCGCCAGCGTCGACGGGGGGAGCACAGATACGCAGTATTTT,CASVDGGSTDTQYF
TRBV11-2,.,TRBJ2-7,.,TGTGCCAGCAGCTCGCTTGCACCGGGACACTCGTACTACGAGCAGTACTTC,CASSSLAPGHSYYEQYF
TRBV12-5,.,TRBJ2-7,TRBD2,TGTGCTAGTGGTTCCTTGACTAGCGGGGGTTACGAGCAGTACTTC,CASGSLTSGGYEQYF
TRBV29-1,.,TRBJ1-1,TRBD1,TGCAGCGTTCCGGGACAGGGATTTTCTGAAGCTTTCTTT,CSVPGQGFSEAFF
TRBV11-1,.,TRBJ2-7,TRBD1,TGTGCCAGCAGCTCGGGACAGGGCTCTTCCTACGAGCAGTACTTC,CASSSGQGSSYEQYF
TRBV6-5,.,TRBJ2-3,TRBD2,TGTGCCAGCAGTTACGGGCAGACTAGCGCCCCAGATACGCAGTATTTT,CASSYGQTSAPDTQYF
TRBV10-3,.,TRBJ2-7,TRBD1,TGTGCCATCAATTCCGAAGGGACAGGGTTCAACGAGCAGTACTTC,CAINSEGTGFNEQYF
TRBV9,.,TRBJ2-7,.,TGTGCCAGCAGCGTAGGACAGTTCTCCTACGAGCAGTACTTC,CASSVGQFSYEQYF
TRBV19,.,TRBJ1-5,TRBD1,TGTGCCAGTAGTATACGGACAGGGAGCAGCAATCAGCCCCAGCATTTT,CASSIRTGSSNQPQHF
TRBV11-1,.,TRBJ2-3,TRBD1,TGTGCCAGCAGCTTCCCGGGACAGAATACGCAGTATTTT,CASSFPGQNTQYF
TRBV5-1,.,TRBJ2-3,TRBD1,TGCGCCAGCAGCTTGGAAGGGGGCGCGGGAGATACGCAGTATTTT,CASSLEGGAGDTQYF
TRBV9,.,TRBJ2-3,TRBD1,TGTGCCAGCAGCCCCGGGACAGGGTATACAGATACGCAGTATTTT,CASSPGTGYTDTQYF
TRBV5-5,.,TRBJ1-2,.,TGTGCCAGCAATCCATTTTCAGCTAACTATGGCTACACCTTC,CASNPFSANYGYTF
TRBV7-9,.,TRBJ1-1,TRBD1,TGTGCCAGCAGCGAGGCGACAGGGATAAACACTGAAGCTTTCTTT,CASSEATGINTEAFF
TRBV7-3,.,TRBJ2-7,.,TGTGCCAGCAGCCCGGACTCGGGCAGCTACGAGCAGTACTTC,CASSPDSGSYEQYF
TRBV9,.,TRBJ2-3,TRBD1,TGTGCCAGCAGCGTAGAAAAGACAGGGGGTACAGATACGCAGTATTTT,CASSVEKTGGTDTQYF
TRBV7-9,.,TRBJ2-7,.,TGTGCCAGCAGCGAGGCAAGCCTCGAAGGCTACGAGCAGTACTTC,CASSEASLEGYEQYF
TRBV6-5,.,TRBJ1-5,TRBD1,TGTGCCAGCAGTCCCGACAGGGACAATCAGCCCCAGCATTTT,CASSPDRDNQPQHF
TRBV6-1,.,TRBJ2-7,.,TGTGCCACCCGGGAAACTGGCCTCTACGAGCAGTACTTC,CATRETGLYEQYF
TRBV19,.,TRBJ2-7,.,TGTGCCAGTTCCTTTGGGCTCTCCTACGAGCAGTACTTC,CASSFGLSYEQYF
TRBV27,.,TRBJ2-6,.,TGTGCCAGCAGTTTCTACCCAGACTGGCGCTCTGGGGCCAACGTCCTGACTTTC,CASSFYPDWRSGANVLTF
TRBV13,.,TRBJ1-2,TRBD1,TGTGCCAGCAGCCAGGACAGGTTGTATGGCTACACCTTC,CASSQDRLYGYTF
TRBV6-5,.,TRBJ2-7,TRBD1,TGTGCCAGCAGTTACTCCCGGGACAGTCCCTACGAGCAGTACTTC,CASSYSRDSPYEQYF
TRBV4-1,.,TRBJ2-2,.,TGCGCCAGCAGCCCGGCAGTTACAGTGCGCACCGGGGAGCTGTTTTTT,CASSPAVTVRTGELFF
TRBV13,once,TRBJ2-7,TRBD1,TGTGCCAGCAGCTCGGCCGGGACAGGGTCCTACGAGCAGTACTTC,CASSSAGTGSYEQYF
TRBV27,once,TRBJ2-3,TRBD2,TGTGCCAGCAGTTCTAGCGGTGATAGCACAGATACGCAGTATTTT,CASSSSGDSTDTQYF
TRBV6-5,.,TRBJ2-7,TRBD2,TGTGCCAGCAGTCACTCTAGCGGGGGGGCCTACGAGCAGTACTTC,CASSHSSGGAYEQYF